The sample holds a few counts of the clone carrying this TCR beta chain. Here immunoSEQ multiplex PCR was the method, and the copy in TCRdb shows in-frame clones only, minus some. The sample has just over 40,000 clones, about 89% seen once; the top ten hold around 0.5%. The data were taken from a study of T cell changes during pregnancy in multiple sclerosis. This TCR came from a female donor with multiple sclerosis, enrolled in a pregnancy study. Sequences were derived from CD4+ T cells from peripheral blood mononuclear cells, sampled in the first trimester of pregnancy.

CDR3: CASSLGQGLTGTEAFF. CDR3 nucleotide sequence: TGTGCCAGCAGCTTAGGACAGGGCTTGACGGGGACTGAAGCTTTCTTT. The rearrangement uses TRBV7-9 and TRBJ1-1; TRBD1 agrees at 7 bases. The CDR3 loop spans 16 amino acids. The germline V gene has CDR1 SEHNR and CDR2 FQNEAQ (reference sequence). V lost 1 base and J lost 5; bases outside the gene matches: 10.